These T cell receptor beta chains were read from a single sample in a study of blood T cell repertoires in COVID-19. Sequenced by immunoSEQ multiplex PCR; TCRdb stores in-frame clones only, minus some. The sample lists tens of thousands of clones, 85% to 90% occurring once. Sequencing used peripheral blood. These receptor sequences come from a human donor in a cohort sampled during active COVID-19. The CDR3 runs from the conserved cysteine through the conserved F or W. Each record gives: V gene, J gene, clone size, D gene, CDR3 protein, CDR3 DNA. D genes are given only for firm matches. Expanded clones get a size class; other rows say once, few or many, or leave the size out.

TRBV27	TRBJ1-2	-	-	CASSLSGRGYGYTF	TGTGCCAGCAGTTTATCTGGGAGAGGATATGGCTACACCTTC
TRBV30	TRBJ2-7	-	TRBD1	CAWGGQIYEQYF	TGTGCCTGGGGGGGACAGATCTACGAGCAGTACTTC
TRBV5-5	TRBJ1-1	-	-	CASSSMSRGNTEAFF	TGTGCCAGCAGCTCCATGTCGCGCGGGAACACTGAAGCTTTCTTT
TRBV2	TRBJ2-1	-	-	CASSEDSRGNLYNEQFF	TGTGCCAGCAGTGAAGACTCTAGGGGCAACCTCTACAATGAGCAGTTCTTC
TRBV5-1	TRBJ2-1	-	-	CASSLVAGSGSYNEQFF	TGCGCCAGCAGCTTGGTGGCGGGCTCGGGCTCCTACAATGAGCAGTTCTTC
TRBV7-2	TRBJ1-5	-	TRBD1	CASSISDREAQHF	TGTGCCAGCAGCATTTCGGACAGGGAAGCCCAGCATTTT
TRBV7-8	TRBJ2-1	-	TRBD2	CASSKGLAGVNEQFF	TGTGCCAGCAGCAAGGGACTAGCGGGGGTCAATGAGCAGTTCTTC
TRBV5-6	TRBJ1-2	-	TRBD1	CASSLVSSGGLGYTF	TGTGCCAGCAGCTTGGTATCTTCAGGGGGCCTGGGCTACACCTTC
TRBV11-1	TRBJ2-1	-	-	CASSLQGPYNEQFF	TGTGCCAGCAGCTTGCAGGGTCCTTACAATGAGCAGTTCTTC
TRBV7-8	TRBJ2-1	-	-	CASSVDLYNEQFF	TGTGCCAGCAGCGTAGACCTATACAATGAGCAGTTCTTC
TRBV18	TRBJ1-5	-	-	CASSPDGDNQPQHF	TGTGCCAGCTCACCGGACGGGGACAATCAGCCCCAGCATTTT
TRBV19	TRBJ1-6	-	-	CASRWRGSNSPLHF	TGTGCCAGTAGATGGCGGGGATCTAATTCACCCCTCCACTTT
TRBV11-1	TRBJ1-4	-	TRBD1	CASSQTGSATNEKLFF	TGTGCCAGCAGCCAGACAGGGAGTGCAACTAATGAAAAACTGTTTTTT
TRBV2	TRBJ2-3	once	TRBD1	CASSRGRADTQYF	TGTGCCAGCAGCAGGGGGCGAGCAGATACGCAGTATTTT
TRBV29-1	TRBJ2-3	few	TRBD2	CSTKQLASGARTDTQYF	TGCAGCACTAAACAACTGGCTAGCGGGGCCCGCACAGATACGCAGTATTTT
TRBV15	TRBJ1-6	-	-	CATSRDGGDSPLHF	TGTGCCACCAGCAGAGATGGGGGGGATTCACCCCTCCACTTT
TRBV4-2	TRBJ2-3	-	TRBD1	CASSPDRGGTDTQYF	TGTGCCAGCAGCCCGGACAGGGGAGGCACAGATACGCAGTATTTT
TRBV9	TRBJ1-2	-	-	CASSVGRRVHGYTF	TGTGCCAGCAGCGTAGGACGGAGGGTCCATGGCTACACCTTC
TRBV6-1	TRBJ2-4	-	TRBD1	CASSAETGGVELAKNIQYF	TGTGCCAGCAGTGCAGAGACAGGGGGCGTTGAACTAGCCAAAAACATTCAGTACTTC
TRBV19	TRBJ2-1	-	TRBD2	CASSTGTSGLIYNEQFF	TGTGCCAGTAGTACGGGGACTAGCGGGCTTATTTACAATGAGCAGTTCTTC
TRBV19	TRBJ2-7	-	-	CASSMNSHSYEQYF	TGTGCCAGTAGTATGAACAGCCACTCCTACGAGCAGTACTTC
TRBV29-1	TRBJ2-3	-	TRBD2	CFLTGAGGADTQYF	TGCTTCCTAACTGGGGCGGGAGGGGCGGATACGCAGTATTTT
TRBV6-5	TRBJ2-5	-	-	CASSRRQAQETQYF	TGTGCCAGCAGTCGCAGACAGGCCCAAGAGACCCAGTACTTC
TRBV4-2	TRBJ2-5	-	TRBD2	CASSQGLADQETQYF	TGTGCCAGCAGCCAGGGACTAGCGGACCAAGAGACCCAGTACTTC
TRBV4-1	TRBJ2-3	-	TRBD2	CASSQVLVWTSATDTQYF	TGCGCCAGCAGCCAAGTTCTCGTATGGACTAGCGCCACAGATACGCAGTATTTT
TRBV27	TRBJ2-7	-	-	CASSLAGRYNEQYF	TGTGCCAGCAGTTTGGCGGGCAGGTACAACGAGCAGTACTTC
TRBV5-4	TRBJ2-7	-	TRBD2	CASSPKRGEAGYEQYF	TGTGCCAGCAGCCCGAAACGGGGGGAGGCCGGCTACGAGCAGTACTTC
TRBV6-1	TRBJ1-5	-	-	CASSEDRGADQPQHF	TGTGCCAGCAGTGAGGACCGGGGGGCAGATCAGCCCCAGCATTTT
TRBV7-2	TRBJ2-1	-	-	CASRTGYNEQFF	TGTGCCAGCAGGACAGGTTACAATGAGCAGTTCTTC
TRBV28	TRBJ1-1	-	-	CASSPLPVNTEAFF	TGTGCCAGCAGTCCTCTTCCGGTGAACACTGAAGCTTTCTTT
TRBV25-1	TRBJ1-2	few	-	CASSHRGGLGYTF	TGTGCCAGCAGTCACCGGGGGGGGCTTGGCTACACCTTC
TRBV15	TRBJ1-5	-	-	CATSRETWTANQPQHF	TGTGCCACCAGCAGGGAAACCTGGACAGCAAATCAGCCCCAGCATTTT
TRBV10-1	TRBJ2-1	-	TRBD2	CASSLSGSIYNEQFF	TGCGCCAGCTCACTTAGCGGGAGTATCTACAATGAGCAGTTCTTC
TRBV15	TRBJ2-2	-	TRBD1	CATSRDYEGARTGELFF	TGTGCCACCAGCAGAGATTACGAGGGGGCCCGCACCGGGGAGCTGTTTTTT
TRBV28	TRBJ2-3	-	-	CASTGRGRNTDTQYF	TGTGCCAGCACCGGGAGGGGGCGAAACACAGATACGCAGTATTTT
TRBV7-3	TRBJ2-1	once	-	CASSQGRTKQFF	TGTGCCAGCAGCCAAGGGAGGACGAAGCAGTTCTTC
TRBV5-5	TRBJ2-7	-	-	CASSLVRAYEQYF	TGTGCCAGCAGCTTGGTACGGGCCTACGAGCAGTACTTC
TRBV2	TRBJ1-6	-	-	CASSEGWAINSPLHF	TGTGCCAGCAGTGAAGGGTGGGCTATTAATTCACCCCTCCACTTT
TRBV6-7	TRBJ1-2	once	-	CASSYQVNYGYTF	TGTGCCAGCAGTTATCAGGTTAACTATGGCTACACCTTC
TRBV7-2	TRBJ2-3	-	-	CASSLAARGFTDTQYF	TGTGCCAGCAGCTTAGCCGCGCGGGGATTCACAGATACGCAGTATTTT
TRBV28	TRBJ1-2	-	-	CASKKGDSRGYGYTF	TGTGCCAGCAAAAAAGGCGACTCCAGAGGTTATGGCTACACCTTC
TRBV6-4	TRBJ1-1	-	-	CASNHPGVAEAFF	TGTGCCAGCAACCACCCCGGGGTCGCTGAAGCTTTCTTT
TRBV27	TRBJ2-7	-	TRBD1	CASSRGQLSYEQYF	TGTGCCAGCAGCCGGGGACAGCTAAGTTACGAGCAGTACTTC
TRBV5-1	TRBJ2-1	-	TRBD2	CASSLVQREQNEQFF	TGCGCCAGCAGCTTAGTCCAGCGGGAGCAGAATGAGCAGTTCTTC
TRBV28	TRBJ1-1	-	TRBD1	CASSSWTGGDTEAFF	TGTGCCAGCAGTTCCTGGACAGGGGGCGACACTGAAGCTTTCTTT
TRBV15	TRBJ1-4	-	-	CATSIGRVQTNEKLFF	TGTGCCACCAGCATCGGGAGGGTTCAAACTAATGAAAAACTGTTTTTT
TRBV28	TRBJ1-6	-	-	CASSLPVSYNSPLHF	TGTGCCAGCAGTTTACCCGTCTCCTATAATTCACCCCTCCACTTT
TRBV19	TRBJ1-4	-	-	CASSPPGLEEKLFF	TGTGCCAGTAGTCCCCCAGGTCTGGAAGAAAAACTGTTTTTT